Detailed here is one T cell receptor beta chain. Its specificity is unknown. This entry is derived from a study of beta chain features in type 1 diabetes. Study-level information: Examination spanned around 100,000,000 sorted cells from all samples. Study-level points and caveats: Naive, central memory and regulatory TCRB repertoires appeared more similar among patients than healthy donors. At VDJ recombination sites, type 1 diabetes patients had fewer insertions and more deleted nucleotides. All four CD4+ subsets of Type 1 diabetes patients contained TCRB CDR3s that were moderately but significantly shorter.

Investigators reverse transcribed all isolated RNA, so they sequenced expressed TCRB transcripts. Generated by immunoSEQ multiplex PCR, the TCRdb table keeps only in-frame clones and is missing some. The table records hundreds of thousands of clones, 13% of them present only once. The CDR3 covers 14 residues. Trimming stripped 0 bases from V and 0 bases from J, with 4 bases between. CDR1 and CDR2 (germline): MNHEY, SMNVEV (reference sequence). The sequence derives from a man between 18 and 29 years old with type 1 diabetes. The material sequenced was naive CD4+ T cells from blood. V is TRBV27 and J is TRBJ2-3; D uncertain. This chain's CDR3 is CASSLSSSTDTQYF. The CDR3 nucleotides are TGTGCCAGCAGTTTATCCTCTAGCACAGATACGCAGTATTTT.